Each of the 26 T cell receptor beta chains below was sequenced from the same sample in a study of blood T cell repertoires in COVID-19. The repertoire was sequenced with immunoSEQ multiplex PCR; TCRdb's copy has only in-frame clones and lacks some. Among about 43,000 clones listed, around 79% were seen once. The sample comprised peripheral blood. These receptors originate from a woman aged 55-70 years with acute or convalescent COVID-19.

The V and J genes are TRBV27 and TRBJ1-1, with D unresolved. The CDR3 runs to 9 residues. Germline-derived CDR1 and CDR2 are MNHEY and SMNVEV (reference sequence). Trimming took off 2 bases at V and 11 bases at J, with 3 bases between the two ends. The DNA of the CDR3 is TGTGCCAGCAGTTTACCGGCTTTCTTT. The encoded protein is CASSLPAFF.

This clone was found a few times. This sequence joins TRBV9 and TRBJ1-1; D uncertain. Trimming cost V 5 bases and J 2 bases, with 16 bases left between them. Germline V CDR1 and CDR2: SGDLS, YYNGEE. CDR3 size: 15 residues. CDR3 sequence reads: CASRSTSWGNTEAFF. In DNA, the CDR3 is TGTGCCAGCAGATCGACTAGCTGGGGAAACACTGAAGCTTTCTTT.

The chain has TRBV5-1 and TRBJ2-2; possible D gene TRBD1, 6 bases. Per germline, CDR1 SGHRS and CDR2 YFSETQ. This CDR3 has 14 amino acids. The V end was cut by 4 bases, the J end by 4 bases, with 11 bases between. The CDR3 sequence: CASSGRGSTGELFF. The CDR3 coding sequence is TGCGCCAGCAGCGGCAGGGGAAGCACCGGGGAGCTGTTTTTT.

The chain links TRBV27 to TRBJ2-1; 9 bases are shared with TRBD2. Germline V CDR1 and CDR2: MNHEY, SMNVEV (reference sequence). Trimming cost V 5 bases and J 0 bases; bases outside gene matches: 2. The length of the CDR3 is 15 residues. CDR3: CASSHSGSSYNEQFF. In nucleotides, the CDR3 is TGTGCCAGCAGTCATAGCGGGAGCTCCTACAATGAGCAGTTCTTC.

This rearrangement joins TRBV7-6 to TRBJ2-7; 8 positions match TRBD2. Losses at the gene ends were 4 bases for V and 4 bases for J; bases not matched to a gene: 3. The germline gives CDR1 SGHVS, CDR2 FNYEAQ. The CDR3 extends over 13 amino acids. CDR3 protein: CASSSGGAYEQYF. The CDR3 bases are TGTGCCAGCAGCTCCGGGGGGGCATACGAGCAGTACTTC. Filled out from reference TRBV7-6 and TRBJ2-7, the complete variable domain reads GAGVSQSPRYKVTKRGQDVALRCDPISGHVSLYWYRQALGQGPEFLTYFNYEAQQDKSGLPNDRFSAERPEGSISTLTIQRTEQRDSAMYRCASSSGGAYEQYFGPGTRLTVT.

This chain links TRBV3-1 (or the pseudogene TRBV3-2) with TRBJ2-7; 8 bases are a match to TRBD1. The germline gives CDR1 LGHDT, CDR2 YNNKEL (reference sequence). Losses at the gene ends were 3 bases for V and 6 bases for J; bases not matched to a gene: 1. This CDR3 region has 12 residues. The CDR3 sequence is CASSHGQGEQYF. The CDR3, as DNA: TGTGCCAGCAGCCACGGACAGGGCGAGCAGTACTTC.

This clone came up once. The V call is TRBV27, the J call TRBJ1-1, with D perhaps TRBD1 (6 bases). Trimming took off 6 bases at V and 1 base at J, with 12 bases between the two ends. Germline V gene sequence: CDR1 MNHEY, CDR2 SMNVEV (reference sequence). The CDR3 runs 14 residues. CDR3 region: CASRYGGRNTEAFF. CDR3 in DNA: TGTGCCAGCAGATACGGGGGGCGGAACACTGAAGCTTTCTTT.

The rearrangement joins TRBV11-2 to TRBJ2-7; D is possibly TRBD2 (5 bases). This CDR3 spans 15 amino acids. V lost 1 base to trimming and J lost 5 bases, with 15 bases between them. Germline CDR1 SGHAT, CDR2 FQNNGV. DNA of the CDR3: TGTGCCAGCAGCTTAGTGGGCAGGCAGAGGGACGAGCAGTACTTC. Protein sequence: CASSLVGRQRDEQYF. Variable domain in full (rest from reference TRBV11-2 and TRBJ2-7): EAGVAQSPRYKIIEKRQSVAFWCNPISGHATLYWYQQILGQGPKLLIQFQNNGVVDDSQLPKDRFSAERLKGVDSTLKIQPAKLEDSAVYLCASSLVGRQRDEQYFGPGTRLTVT.

Worth noting for this clone: At one boundary the junction diverges from the germline segment, which might be a read error. This chain connects TRBV12-5 to TRBJ2-2; 10 bases map to TRBD1. This CDR3 comprises 12 residues. Germline loops: CDR1 LGHNT, CDR2 FRNRAP. The CDR3 coding sequence is TGTGCTAGTGGGTCCGGGACAGGGGTGCTGTTTTTT. This translates into CASGSGTGVLFF.

Concerning this clone: This sample also contains other DNA sequences that code for the same CDR3. The V gene is TRBV11-2, the J gene TRBJ1-2; weak D call: TRBD1 (6 bases). The V gene lost 2 bases and the J gene lost 2 bases, with 6 bases spanning the gap. CDR1 and CDR2 from the germline V gene are SGHAT and FQNNGV. CDR3 length equals 13 residues. CDR3 amino acids: CASSLQGNYGYTF. CDR3 DNA sequence: TGTGCCAGCAGCTTACAGGGGAACTATGGCTACACCTTC.

This chain links TRBV7-7 with TRBJ2-5; D is ambiguous. The CDR3 sequence is 15 residues long. Trimming stripped 2 bases from V and 0 bases from J, with 10 bases between. The germline V gene has CDR1 SSHAT and CDR2 FNYEAQ (reference sequence). The CDR3 DNA sequence: TGTGCCAGCAGCTTATCGGTACAGCACCAAGAGACCCAGTACTTC. This gives the protein CASSLSVQHQETQYF. Based on the CDR3 plus reference TRBV7-7 and TRBJ2-5, the full variable domain is GAGVSQSPRYKVTKRGQDVTLRCDPISSHATLYWYQQALGQGPEFLTYFNYEAQPDKSGLPSDRFSAERPEGSISTLTIQRTEQRDSAMYRCASSLSVQHQETQYFGPGTRLLVL.

This clone has just a few counts. V gene TRBV6-5 combines with J gene TRBJ1-3; no definite D call. V dropped 9 bases and J dropped 4 bases, with 10 bases sitting between them. CDR1 and CDR2 from the germline V gene are MNHEY and SVGAGI. The CDR3 has 12 amino acids. The CDR3 region has the DNA TGTGCCAGACGAGAGTTAGGAAACACCATATATTTT. Translation: CARRELGNTIYF.

The CDR3 DNA follows: TGTGCCAGTAGAAACATGGTGGCCTCCAATGAGCAGTTCTTC. Its protein is CASRNMVASNEQFF. This chain joins TRBV19 and TRBJ2-1; no definite D call. The ends were cut back, 6 bases at V and 6 bases at J, with 15 bases in the middle. The CDR3 runs to 14 residues. Germline-derived CDR1 and CDR2 are LNHDA and SQIVND (reference sequence).

The rearrangement links TRBV7-3 to TRBJ2-3; D perhaps matches TRBD2 (6 bases). The CDR3 is made up of 14 amino acids. Germline CDR1 SGHTA, CDR2 FQGTGA. With 5 bases removed from V and 1 base from J, the gap between germline ends came to 10 bases. CDR3 protein: CASSLERGTDTQYF. As DNA, the CDR3 is TGTGCCAGCAGCCTGGAGCGGGGCACAGATACGCAGTATTTT.

This chain joins TRBV27 and TRBJ2-7; 9 bases are a match to TRBD1. The J segment lost 3 bases and the V segment lost 5 bases, leaving 5 bases of the junction unmatched. The germline V gene has CDR1 MNHEY and CDR2 SMNVEV (reference sequence). CDR3 size: 14 residues. The CDR3, as DNA: TGTGCCAGCAGTAACCGGGACAGGGACTACGAGCAGTACTTC. The encoded protein is CASSNRDRDYEQYF.

This chain joins TRBV5-1 and TRBJ2-7, with 9 bases identical to TRBD1. V dropped 5 bases and J dropped 3; count of bases not matched to a gene: 6. Germline CDR1 reads SGHRS; CDR2 reads YFSETQ. This CDR3 comprises 14 residues. Here the CDR3 reads CASRLGQGYYEQYF. The CDR3 nucleotides are TGCGCCAGCAGACTCGGACAGGGGTACTACGAGCAGTACTTC.

The chain carries TRBV6-5 and TRBJ1-4; weak D call: TRBD1 (6 bases). CDR3 length equals 15 residues. Germline CDR1 is MNHEY and CDR2 is SVGAGI. Trimming removed 7 bases at V and 1 base at J, with 13 bases between. The CDR3 loop reads CASTQGDITNEKLFF. The CDR3 coding sequence is TGTGCCAGCACTCAAGGGGACATAACTAATGAAAAACTGTTTTTT.

This clone was picked up one time. The chain couples TRBV6-6 to TRBJ2-1, with a possible D match to TRBD1 (6 bases). CDR1 is MNHNY and CDR2 is SVGAGI in the germline V gene (reference sequence). Trimming left V 7 bases short and J 3 bases short, with 16 bases between. The CDR3 spans 15 residues. This CDR3 reads CASKRDRQYYNEQFF. CDR3 bases: TGTGCCAGCAAACGTGACAGGCAATACTACAATGAGCAGTTCTTC.

This chain connects TRBV5-8 to TRBJ1-4, with D possibly TRBD1 on 6 matching bases. V was clipped by 3 bases and J by 4 bases, with 10 bases between them. The germline gives CDR1 SGHTS, CDR2 YDEGEE. The CDR3 is 14 amino acids. The CDR3 sequence: CASSSGQFNEKLFF. In DNA form, the CDR3 reads TGTGCCAGCAGCTCTGGACAGTTTAATGAAAAACTGTTTTTT.

The CDR3 bases are TGTGCCAGCAGGCAGAGCAGGGGCTCCTACGAGCAGTACTTC. This gives the protein CASRQSRGSYEQYF. V gene TRBV27 combines with J gene TRBJ2-7; a possible D gene is TRBD1 (6 bases). This CDR3 spans 14 amino acids. Germline CDR1 MNHEY, CDR2 SMNVEV (reference sequence). V was cut by 6 bases and J by 0 bases, with 12 bases left in between.

This clone was counted a few times. This chain links TRBV9 with TRBJ2-1; D is possibly TRBD1 (7 bases). Trimming took 4 bases from V and 7 from J, leaving 18 bases between them. Germline loops: CDR1 SGDLS, CDR2 YYNGEE. This CDR3 spans 15 amino acids. The CDR3 DNA reads as TGTGCCAGCAGCCTTACCCGACAGGGAGGTAATGAGCAGTTCTTC. Its protein is CASSLTRQGGNEQFF.

The chain carries TRBV6-4 and TRBJ1-5; TRBD1 is a possible D gene (5 bases). V was pared by 6 bases and J by 3 bases, with 9 bases between. The CDR3 is 13 amino acids. CDR1 and CDR2 (germline): MRHNA, SNTAGT. CDR3 in amino acids: CASSRGVNQPQHF. The DNA for the CDR3 is TGTGCCAGCAGCCGGGGGGTCAATCAGCCCCAGCATTTT.

The chain recombines TRBV20-1 with TRBJ1-1; D gene ambiguous. In germline, CDR1 is DFQATT, CDR2 SNEGSKA (reference sequence). CDR3 length: 11 amino acids. CDR3 loop: CGVGRGTEAFF. For the CDR3, the DNA is TGCGGAGTTGGCCGGGGCACTGAAGCTTTCTTT.

V is TRBV9 and J is TRBJ1-2; 7 nucleotides line up with TRBD1. Trimming took 3 bases from V and 2 from J; bases not matched to a gene: 7. There are 15 residues in the CDR3. Germline lookup yields CDR1 SGDLS and CDR2 YYNGEE. CDR3 in DNA: TGTGCCAGCAGCGCCCCCGGGACAGAGAACTATGGCTACACCTTC. It encodes CASSAPGTENYGYTF.

The chain is built from TRBV27 and TRBJ2-1; TRBD2 is a possible D gene (6 bases). The CDR3 runs to 16 residues. Germline assignment: CDR1 MNHEY and CDR2 SMNVEV (reference sequence). V was shortened by 0 bases and J by 0 bases, with 9 bases between the two germline ends. The CDR3 reads CASSLSGLSSYNEQFF. CDR3 nucleotide sequence: TGTGCCAGCAGTTTATCGGGACTGAGCTCCTACAATGAGCAGTTCTTC.

The V and J genes are TRBV9 and TRBJ2-3; TRBD2 aligns across 7 bases. Trimming removed 2 bases from V and 6 bases from J; junction bases left unmatched: 3. The CDR3 has 13 residues. Germline CDR1 reads SGDLS; CDR2 reads YYNGEE. The chain's CDR3 is CASSVGEGDTQYF. The CDR3 coding sequence is TGTGCCAGCAGCGTGGGGGAGGGGGATACGCAGTATTTT.